This section outlines one T cell receptor beta chain sequence together with its context. Execution of the assay was at deep level. Each subset's genomic DNA was shared equally among a number of immunoSEQ plates. Sequencing used immunoSEQ multiplex PCR; TCRdb keeps in-frame clones, though not all of them. In the table there are 2 million or so clones, 90% to 95% of which are singletons. The sample belongs to a study of shared clonotypes between healthy human individuals. There are 12 residues in the CDR3. Germline CDR1 and CDR2: SNHLY and FYNNEI. Trimming cost V 9 bases and J 4 bases, with 12 bases left between them.

The sequencing input was naive CD4+ T cells sorted from blood. Subset: CD45RA+ positively selected. The chain employs TRBV2 and TRBJ2-5, with a possible D match to TRBD2 (6 bases). The sequence was obtained from a man younger than 30 in good health. CDR3 loop: CASSGDSETQYF. In DNA form, the CDR3 reads TGTGCCAGTTCGGGGGATTCAGAGACCCAGTACTTC.